This T cell receptor (beta chain) is from a study of identical twins (dated by TCRdb to 2016 to 2017). Broadly, across the study: To test whether fetal clonotypes persist, this study deep-sequenced TCR alpha and beta repertoires from monozygotic twins, from unrelated adults of various ages, and from cord blood. Replicate twin experiments were performed at different times using different library preparation protocols to rule out contamination. The investigation overall reported the following: Because the same donors could not be followed over many years, the conclusions depended on cross-sectional statistical analysis. Out-of-frame TCR alpha sequences shared between twins showed an excess of low generation-probability sequences compared with coincidental sharing between unrelated individuals. Abundant cord blood beta clonotypes had fewer insertions, young adult naive repertoires showed a similar but weaker trend, and memory repertoires showed no such trend. Invariant T cells such as MAIT and iNKT could partly confound zero-insertion analyses, although diverse VJ usage argued against such confounding for most clonotypes. A weaker excess of twin sharing was found in beta out-of-frame sequences because the signal-to-noise ratio was lowered by fewer shared sequences. In monozygotic twins, recombination models systematically underestimated out-of-frame TCR alpha sharing, but the models matched the sharing seen between unrelated individuals.

Only healthy Caucasian donors were included. The CDR1 and CDR2 encoded by the germline V gene are MNHNS and SASEGT. From the cysteine up to the phenylalanine, the CDR3 has a length of 17 residues. Only CDR3 DNA remains: 51 bases, in frame from the first base. Relative to germline, V is 0 bases shorter and J is 0 bases shorter, with 12 bases between their ends. The method was 5' RACE. The instrument given in TCRdb is Illumina HiSeq 2000. A universal primer binding site was introduced by template switching, and a unique molecular identifier was present in the final cDNA, enabling accurate counting of TCR cDNA molecules. Specific primers in the conserved constant-segment region were used to synthesize first-strand cDNA for the TCR alpha and beta chains. To control for contamination, every cDNA library was double barcoded, receiving both a SMART-Mk sample barcode and Illumina barcodes. TruSeq adapter sequences, together with Illumina sample barcodes, were added in two successive PCR steps. Sequencing of the TCR alpha and beta cDNA libraries was done on the Illumina HiSeq platform using custom primers. Processing in the source paper ran as follows. Unique molecular identifiers were extracted from raw reads with MiGEC, and CDR3 positions were determined with MiXCR. For each individual, recombination models were inferred using an EM algorithm with the repgenHMM and IGoR tools. Shared clonotype analysis was performed with the tcR package in R, normalizing sharing by the product of cloneset sizes. To study raw recombination without the effects of thymic and clonal selection, out-of-frame nonproductive sequences were analyzed. TCRdb itself trimmed the public reads at Q25 with fastp, ran MiXCR and retained productive beta chains. Under each unique CDR3 protein, matching rows form one entry showing the most common genes and DNA. These V and J calls are TCRdb output, not the study's own analysis. The sample data list some 1,600,000 distinct CDR3 sequences, and around 33% of these were observed just once. The top ten clonotypes cover about 0.3% of the sample.

On this clonotype: Its antigen is not yet known. No base quality information exists; no much larger clone differs at one position.

The sample consisted of cord blood. The sequence is built from TRBV6-1 and TRBJ1-5, with the identity of the D gene unclear. The clonotype was recovered from a newborn girl in good health. DNA sequence: TGTGCCAGCAGTGAAGCGCGGAGGCAGTCTAGCAATCAGCCCCAGCATTTT. The translation is CASSEARRQSSNQPQHF.